A few counts support the clone carrying this T cell receptor beta chain. The CDR3 has 15 residues. Germline-derived CDR1 and CDR2 are MNHEY and SMNVEV (reference sequence). V dropped 5 bases and J dropped 2 bases, with 13 bases sitting between them. This specimen comes from a study of cytomegalovirus exposure and HLA in healthy donors. Vbeta (60) and Jbeta (13) primers were used in the PCR. Libraries were prepared by immunoSEQ multiplex PCR; TCRdb keeps only in-frame clonotypes and omits some of them. This sample has fewer than 200,000 clones; 70% to 80% occur once, and the top ten carry around 0.71%.

Specimen: PBMCs. V is TRBV27 and J is TRBJ1-5; weak D call: TRBD1 (6 bases). The sequence derives from a female donor in good health and CMV-seronegative. Here the CDR3 reads CASSRAGDGNQPQHF. The CDR3 region has the DNA TGTGCCAGCAGTCGCGCAGGGGACGGCAATCAGCCCCAGCATTTT.